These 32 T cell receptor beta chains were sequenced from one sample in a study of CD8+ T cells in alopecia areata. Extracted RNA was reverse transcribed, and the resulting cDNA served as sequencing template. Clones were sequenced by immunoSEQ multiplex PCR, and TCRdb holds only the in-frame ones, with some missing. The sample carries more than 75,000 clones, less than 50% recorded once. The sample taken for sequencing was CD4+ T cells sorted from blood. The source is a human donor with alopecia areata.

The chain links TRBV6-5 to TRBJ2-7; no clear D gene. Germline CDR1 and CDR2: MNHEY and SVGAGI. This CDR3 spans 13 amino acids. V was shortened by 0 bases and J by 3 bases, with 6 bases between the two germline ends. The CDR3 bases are TGTGCCAGCAGTTACTCGGTGGGCTACGAGCAGTACTTC. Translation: CASSYSVGYEQYF.

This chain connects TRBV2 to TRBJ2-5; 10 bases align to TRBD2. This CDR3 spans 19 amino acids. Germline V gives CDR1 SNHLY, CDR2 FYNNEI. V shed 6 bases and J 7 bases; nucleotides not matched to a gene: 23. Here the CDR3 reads CASSGQMILAGAGFWTQYF. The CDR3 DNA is TGTGCCAGCAGCGGACAGATGATTCTAGCGGGAGCCGGTTTTTGGACCCAGTACTTC. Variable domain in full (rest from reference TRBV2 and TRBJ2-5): EPEVTQTPSHQVTQMGQEVILRCVPISNHLYFYWYRQILGQKVEFLVSFYNNEISEKSEIFDDQFSVERPDGSNFTLKIRSTKLEDSAMYFCASSGQMILAGAGFWTQYFGPGTRLLVL.

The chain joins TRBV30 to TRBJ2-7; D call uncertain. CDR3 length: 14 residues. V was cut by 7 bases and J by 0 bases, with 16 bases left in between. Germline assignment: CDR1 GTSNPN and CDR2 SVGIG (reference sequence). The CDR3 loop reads CAYARNAISYEQYF. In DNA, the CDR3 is TGTGCCTACGCACGAAACGCCATCTCCTACGAGCAGTACTTC.

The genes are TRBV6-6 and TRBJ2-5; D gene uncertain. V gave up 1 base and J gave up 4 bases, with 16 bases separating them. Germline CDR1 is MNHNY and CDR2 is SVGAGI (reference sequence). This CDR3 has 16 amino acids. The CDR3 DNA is TGTGCCAGCAGTTACTTGCAGGACCGACCTCCAGAGACCCAGTACTTC. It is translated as CASSYLQDRPPETQYF.

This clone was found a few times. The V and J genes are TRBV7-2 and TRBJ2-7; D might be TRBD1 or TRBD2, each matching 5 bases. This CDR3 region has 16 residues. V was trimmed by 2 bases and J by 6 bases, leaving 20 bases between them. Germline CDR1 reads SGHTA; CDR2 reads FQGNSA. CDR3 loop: CASSLRGPGTAGEQYF. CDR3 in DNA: TGTGCCAGCAGCTTAAGAGGGCCCGGGACCGCCGGCGAGCAGTACTTC.

The CDR3 sequence is CALTGTSGALGNEQFF. The CDR3 DNA reads as TGTGCCCTGACCGGGACTAGCGGGGCTCTTGGTAATGAGCAGTTCTTC. The genes are TRBV30 and TRBJ2-1, with 13 positions matching TRBD2. After removal of 8 bases from V and 7 bases from J, the junction contained 14 bases not matched to a gene. In germline, CDR1 is GTSNPN, CDR2 SVGIG (reference sequence). The CDR3 is made up of 16 amino acids.

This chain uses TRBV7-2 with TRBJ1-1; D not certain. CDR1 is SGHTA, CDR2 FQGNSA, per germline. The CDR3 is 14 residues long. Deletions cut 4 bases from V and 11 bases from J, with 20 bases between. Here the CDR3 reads CASSSSGAPTGAFF. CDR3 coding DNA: TGTGCCAGCAGCTCCTCAGGTGCCCCAACTGGGGCTTTCTTT.

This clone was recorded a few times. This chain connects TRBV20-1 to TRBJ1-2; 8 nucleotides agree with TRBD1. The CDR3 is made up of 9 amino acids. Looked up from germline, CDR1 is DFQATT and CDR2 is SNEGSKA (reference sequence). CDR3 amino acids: CRQGDGYTF. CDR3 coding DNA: TGCAGACAGGGGGATGGCTACACCTTC.

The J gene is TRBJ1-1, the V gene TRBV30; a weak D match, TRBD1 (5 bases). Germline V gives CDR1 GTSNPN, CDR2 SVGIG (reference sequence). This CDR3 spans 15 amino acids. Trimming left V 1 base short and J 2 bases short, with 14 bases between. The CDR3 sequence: CAWSALAGPNTEAFF. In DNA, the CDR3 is TGTGCCTGGAGTGCATTGGCAGGGCCTAACACTGAAGCTTTCTTT.

The CDR3 sequence: CASSFTSVEQYF. The CDR3 nucleotides read TGTGCCAGCAGTTTCACTAGCGTCGAGCAGTACTTC. The rearrangement joins TRBV6-1 to TRBJ2-7, with 7 bases lining up with TRBD2. Germline V gives CDR1 MNHNS, CDR2 SASEGT. The trim removed 5 bases at V and 6 bases at J, leaving 4 bases unmatched. CDR3 size: 12 residues.

Here the CDR3 reads CASRAQGTDTQYF. CDR3 bases: TGTGCCAGCAGAGCACAGGGAACAGATACGCAGTATTTT. The chain carries TRBV2 and TRBJ2-3, with D possibly TRBD1 on 6 matching bases. Looked up from germline, CDR1 is SNHLY and CDR2 is FYNNEI. Between the trimmed V and J ends, which lost 6 bases and 3 bases, there was a span of 10 bases. This CDR3 contains 13 residues.

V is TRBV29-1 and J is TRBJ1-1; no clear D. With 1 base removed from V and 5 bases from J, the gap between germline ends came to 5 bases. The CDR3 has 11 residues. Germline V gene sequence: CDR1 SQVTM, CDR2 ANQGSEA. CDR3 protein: CSVEGRTEAFF. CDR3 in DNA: TGCAGCGTTGAAGGGCGAACTGAAGCTTTCTTT.

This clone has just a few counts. The chain's CDR3 is CASSQPSGTSGYEQYF. CDR3 in DNA: TGCGCCAGCAGCCAGCCCTCGGGGACTAGCGGATACGAGCAGTACTTC. This chain joins TRBV4-1 and TRBJ2-7; 11 bases match TRBD2. V gave up 3 bases and J gave up 4 bases; unmatched junction bases: 8. Germline CDR1 is MGHRA and CDR2 is YSYEKL. CDR3 length: 16 amino acids.

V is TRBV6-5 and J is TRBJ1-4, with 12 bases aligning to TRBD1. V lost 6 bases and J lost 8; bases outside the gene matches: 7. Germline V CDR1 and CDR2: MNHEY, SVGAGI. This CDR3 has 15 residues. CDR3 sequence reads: CASRGDRGLTEKLFF. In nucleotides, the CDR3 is TGTGCCAGCAGAGGGGACAGGGGGCTAACGGAAAAACTGTTTTTT.

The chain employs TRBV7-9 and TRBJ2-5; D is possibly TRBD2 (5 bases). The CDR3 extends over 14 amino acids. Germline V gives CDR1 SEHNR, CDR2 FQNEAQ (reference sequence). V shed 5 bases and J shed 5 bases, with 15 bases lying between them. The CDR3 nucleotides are TGTGCCAGCAGCCTCGGAGGTAATTTCGAGACCCAGTACTTC. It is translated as CASSLGGNFETQYF.

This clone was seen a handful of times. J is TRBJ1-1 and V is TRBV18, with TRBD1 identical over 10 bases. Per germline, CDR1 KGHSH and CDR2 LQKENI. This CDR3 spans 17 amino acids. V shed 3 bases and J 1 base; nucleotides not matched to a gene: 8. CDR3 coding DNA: TGTGCCAGCTCACCGAGACAGGGGGCGAGGGGGAACACTGAAGCTTTCTTT. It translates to CASSPRQGARGNTEAFF.

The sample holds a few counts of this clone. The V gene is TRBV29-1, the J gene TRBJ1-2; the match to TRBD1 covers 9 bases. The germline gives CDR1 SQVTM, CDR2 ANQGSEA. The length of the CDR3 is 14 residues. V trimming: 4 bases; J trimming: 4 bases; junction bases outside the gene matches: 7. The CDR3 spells CSVGGTGRGYGYTF. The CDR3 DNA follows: TGCAGCGTTGGTGGGACAGGGAGAGGCTATGGCTACACCTTC. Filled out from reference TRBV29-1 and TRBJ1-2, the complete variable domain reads SAVISQKPSRDICQRGTSLTIQCQVDSQVTMMFWYRQQPGQSLTLIATANQGSEATYESGFVIDKFPISRPNLTFSTLTVSNMSPEDSSIYLCSVGGTGRGYGYTFGSGTRLTVV.

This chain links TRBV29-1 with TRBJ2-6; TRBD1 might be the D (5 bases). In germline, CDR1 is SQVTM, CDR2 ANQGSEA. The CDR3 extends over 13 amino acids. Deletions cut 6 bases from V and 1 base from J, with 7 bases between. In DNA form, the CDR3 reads TGCAGCGTGCAGGGTTCTGGGGCCAACGTCCTGACTTTC. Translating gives CSVQGSGANVLTF.

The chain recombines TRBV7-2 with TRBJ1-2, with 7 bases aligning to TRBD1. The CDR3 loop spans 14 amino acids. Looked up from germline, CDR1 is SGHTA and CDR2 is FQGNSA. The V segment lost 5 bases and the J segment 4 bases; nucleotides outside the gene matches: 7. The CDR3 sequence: CASSATGLVYGYTF. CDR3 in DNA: TGTGCCAGCAGCGCGACAGGGCTGGTCTATGGCTACACCTTC.

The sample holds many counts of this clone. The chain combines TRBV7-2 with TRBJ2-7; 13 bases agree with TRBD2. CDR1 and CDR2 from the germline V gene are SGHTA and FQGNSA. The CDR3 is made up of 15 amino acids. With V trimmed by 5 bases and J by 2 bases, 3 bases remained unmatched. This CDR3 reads CASSLGLAGAYEQYF. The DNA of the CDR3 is TGTGCCAGCAGCCTCGGACTAGCGGGAGCCTACGAGCAGTACTTC.

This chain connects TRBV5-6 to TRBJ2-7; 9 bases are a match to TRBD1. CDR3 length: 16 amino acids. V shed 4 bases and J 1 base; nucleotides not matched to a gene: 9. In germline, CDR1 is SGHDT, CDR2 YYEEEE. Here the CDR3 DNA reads TGTGCCAGCAGCGGGGGACCCGGGACAGGGTCCTACGAGCAGTACTTC. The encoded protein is CASSGGPGTGSYEQYF.

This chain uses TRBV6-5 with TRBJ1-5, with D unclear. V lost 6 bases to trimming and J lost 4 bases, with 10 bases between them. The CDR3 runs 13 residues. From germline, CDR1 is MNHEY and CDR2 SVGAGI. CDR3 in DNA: TGTGCCAGCAGCCGATTAGGGAATCAGCCCCAGCATTTT. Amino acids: CASSRLGNQPQHF.

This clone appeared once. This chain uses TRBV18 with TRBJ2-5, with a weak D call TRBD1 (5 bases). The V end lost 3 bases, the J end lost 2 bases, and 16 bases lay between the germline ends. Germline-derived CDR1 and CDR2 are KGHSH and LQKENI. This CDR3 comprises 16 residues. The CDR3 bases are TGTGCCAGCTCACCCACCACCTTGGGGCCTCAAGAGACCCAGTACTTC. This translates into CASSPTTLGPQETQYF.

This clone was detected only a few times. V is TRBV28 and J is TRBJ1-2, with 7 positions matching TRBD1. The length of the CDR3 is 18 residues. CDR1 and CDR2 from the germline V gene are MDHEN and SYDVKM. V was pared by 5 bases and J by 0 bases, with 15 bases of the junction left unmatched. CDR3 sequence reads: CASSLPRGYRGPNYGYTF. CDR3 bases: TGTGCCAGCAGTCTGCCGAGGGGATACAGGGGCCCTAACTATGGCTACACCTTC.

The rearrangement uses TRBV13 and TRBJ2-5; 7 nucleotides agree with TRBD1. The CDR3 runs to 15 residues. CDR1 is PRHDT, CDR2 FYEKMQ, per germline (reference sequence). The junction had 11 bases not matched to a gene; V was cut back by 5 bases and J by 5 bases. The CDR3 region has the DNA TGTGCCAGCAGCGCCGGGGACAGTAATCCGGAGACCCAGTACTTC. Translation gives CASSAGDSNPETQYF.

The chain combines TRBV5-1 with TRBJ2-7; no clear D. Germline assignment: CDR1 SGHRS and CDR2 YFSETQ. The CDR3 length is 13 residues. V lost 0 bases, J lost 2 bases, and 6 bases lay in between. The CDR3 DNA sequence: TGCGCCAGCAGCTTGGACTGGGCCTACGAGCAGTACTTC. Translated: CASSLDWAYEQYF.

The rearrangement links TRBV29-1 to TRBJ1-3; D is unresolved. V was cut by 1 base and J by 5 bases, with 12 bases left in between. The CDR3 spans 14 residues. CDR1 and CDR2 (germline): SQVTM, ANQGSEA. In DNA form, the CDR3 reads TGCAGCGTTGAAGTTGGGTCCCCCCGAAACACCATATATTTT. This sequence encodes CSVEVGSPRNTIYF.

CDR3 sequence reads: CASRTDYGYTF. DNA for the CDR3: TGTGCCAGCAGAACGGACTATGGCTACACCTTC. V is TRBV6-6 and J is TRBJ1-2; no reliable D call. V was clipped by 6 bases and J by 3 bases, with 5 bases between them. This CDR3 has 11 amino acids. Germline V CDR1 and CDR2: MNHNY, SVGAGI (reference sequence).

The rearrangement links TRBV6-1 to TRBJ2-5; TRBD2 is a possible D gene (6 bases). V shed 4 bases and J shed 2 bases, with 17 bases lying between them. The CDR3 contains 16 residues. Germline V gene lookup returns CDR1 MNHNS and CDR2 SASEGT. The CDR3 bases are TGTGCCAGCAGTGTTGGTTCTAGCGAGGGACAAGAGACCCAGTACTTC. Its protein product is CASSVGSSEGQETQYF.

CDR3: CASMSDSDYGYTF. CDR3 nucleotides: TGTGCCAGTATGTCGGACAGCGATTATGGCTACACCTTC. This chain joins TRBV19 and TRBJ1-2, with D possibly matching TRBD1 (6 bases). CDR1 and CDR2 (germline): LNHDA, SQIVND (reference sequence). The V end was cut by 7 bases, the J end by 5 bases, with 14 bases between. The CDR3 consists of 13 residues. Variable domain in full (rest from reference TRBV19 and TRBJ1-2): DGGITQSPKYLFRKEGQNVTLSCEQNLNHDAMYWYRQDPGQGLRLIYYSQIVNDFQKGDIAEGYSVSREKKESFPLTVTSAQKNPTAFYLCASMSDSDYGYTFGSGTRLTVV.

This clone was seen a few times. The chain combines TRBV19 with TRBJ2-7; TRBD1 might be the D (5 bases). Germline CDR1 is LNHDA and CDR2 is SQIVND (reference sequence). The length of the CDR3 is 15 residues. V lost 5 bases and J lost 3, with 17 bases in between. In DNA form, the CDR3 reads TGTGCCAGTAGTCTCCGGAACAGGATAGGCTACGAGCAGTACTTC. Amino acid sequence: CASSLRNRIGYEQYF.

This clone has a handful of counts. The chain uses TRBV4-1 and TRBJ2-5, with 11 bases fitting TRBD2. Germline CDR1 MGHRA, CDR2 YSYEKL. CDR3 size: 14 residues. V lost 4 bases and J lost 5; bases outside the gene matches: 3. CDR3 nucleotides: TGCGCCAGCAGCCTTAGGACTAGCGGGGAGACCCAGTACTTC. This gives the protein CASSLRTSGETQYF.